This TCR beta chain came from a study of post-analysis software for immune sequencing data. Points on this clonotype: As yet, its antigen is unknown.

This CDR3 comprises 15 residues. Trimming shortened V by 3 bases and J by 5 bases, and 14 bases separated the two germline ends. Per the germline V gene, CDR1 is KGHSH and CDR2 is LQKENI. Study outcomes and limitations: For normalized Chao1 diversity, multiple sclerosis patients scored significantly lower than controls did. With TRBV5-6, TRBV5-1 and TRBV20-1 included, about five TRBV segments were more frequent in patients than in controls.

Incorporated into the TCR beta cDNA libraries were unique molecular identifiers, which served to reduce PCR and sequencing biases. Each CDR3 protein is one row after TCRdb ran MiXCR on the PCR reads. The sample comprises 750,000 to 950,000 distinct CDR3 sequences, roughly half of which are singletons, and 4.6% rests with the top ten. Source material: blood. The sequence derives from a girl between 10 and 17 years old with multiple sclerosis. The V and J genes are TRBV18 and TRBJ2-1; perhaps TRBD2 as D (6 bases). CDR3 coding DNA: TGTGCCAGCTCACCTCGAAGCGGGTCAAACAATGAGCAGTTCTTC. Translating gives CASSPRSGSNNEQFF.